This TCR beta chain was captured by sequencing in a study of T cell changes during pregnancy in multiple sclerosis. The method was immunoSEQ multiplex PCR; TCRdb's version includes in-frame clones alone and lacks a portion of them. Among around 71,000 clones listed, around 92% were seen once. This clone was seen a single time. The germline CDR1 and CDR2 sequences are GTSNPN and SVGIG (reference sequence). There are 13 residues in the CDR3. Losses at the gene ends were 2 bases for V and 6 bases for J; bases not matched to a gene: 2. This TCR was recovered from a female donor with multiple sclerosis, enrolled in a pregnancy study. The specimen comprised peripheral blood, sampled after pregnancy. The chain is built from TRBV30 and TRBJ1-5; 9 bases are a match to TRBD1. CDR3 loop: CAWSMTGGQPQHF. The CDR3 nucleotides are TGTGCCTGGAGTATGACAGGGGGTCAGCCCCAGCATTTT.